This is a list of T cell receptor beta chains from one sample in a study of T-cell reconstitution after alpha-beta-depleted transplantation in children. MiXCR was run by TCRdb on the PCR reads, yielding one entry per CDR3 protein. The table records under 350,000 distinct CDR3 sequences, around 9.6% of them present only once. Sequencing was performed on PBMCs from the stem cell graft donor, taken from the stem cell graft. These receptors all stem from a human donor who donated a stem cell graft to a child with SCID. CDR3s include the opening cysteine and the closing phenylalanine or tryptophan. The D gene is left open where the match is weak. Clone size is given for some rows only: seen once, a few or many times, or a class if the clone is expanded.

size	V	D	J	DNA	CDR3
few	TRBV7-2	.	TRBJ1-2	TGTGCCAGCAGCTTAGGGATTGCCTATGGCTACACCTTC	CASSLGIAYGYTF
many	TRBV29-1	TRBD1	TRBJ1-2	TGCAGCGTTGACGTGACAGGGTCTGACCGGGGCTACACCTTC	CSVDVTGSDRGYTF
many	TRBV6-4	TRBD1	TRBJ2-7	TGTGCCAGCAGTCCGGACAGGGCGTCAGACGAGCAGTACTTC	CASSPDRASDEQYF
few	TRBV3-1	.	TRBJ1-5	TGTGCCAGCAGCCAAGAACAGGGAAAGAATCAGCCCCAGCATTTT	CASSQEQGKNQPQHF
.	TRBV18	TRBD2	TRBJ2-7	TGTGCCAGCTCACCACAAAGCGGGGGGGCGTTGGGGGAGCAGTACTTC	CASSPQSGGALGEQYF
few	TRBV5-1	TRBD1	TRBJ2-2	TGCGCCAGCAGCCCTGACAGGGGAAACGCGAACACCGGGGAGCTGTTTTTT	CASSPDRGNANTGELFF
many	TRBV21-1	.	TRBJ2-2	TGTGCCAGCAGCAAAGAGATACGAGGGACAGGCCGAACGAACACCGGGGAGCTGTTTTTT	CASSKEIRGTGRTNTGELFF
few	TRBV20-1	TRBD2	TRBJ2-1	TGCAGTGCTAGAGGGACTAGCTCTTCCTACAATGAGCAGTTCTTC	CSARGTSSSYNEQFF
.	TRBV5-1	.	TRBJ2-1	TGCGCCAGCAGCTTGGATGGCGGAGCGGGTTACAATGAGCAGTTCTTC	CASSLDGGAGYNEQFF
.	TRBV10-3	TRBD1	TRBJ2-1	TGTGCCATCATGGGGACAGGAGACACTTACAATGAGCAGTTCTTC	CAIMGTGDTYNEQFF
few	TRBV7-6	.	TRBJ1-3	TGTGCCAGCAGCCCATATCTCGGGAGCGGAAACACCATATATTTT	CASSPYLGSGNTIYF
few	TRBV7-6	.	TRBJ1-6	TGTGCCAGCAGCGATAGGGACAATTCACCCCTCCACTTT	CASSDRDNSPLHF
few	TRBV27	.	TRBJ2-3	TGTGCCAGCAGTTTTCTGGGCAGCCCAACTGAGTATTTT	CASSFLGSPTEYF
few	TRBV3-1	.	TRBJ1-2	TGTGCCAGCAGCCAACAGGGCACGAACTATGGCTACACCTTC	CASSQQGTNYGYTF
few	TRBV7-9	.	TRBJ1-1	TGTGCCAGCAGCTCCAGTCGCGGGGCGGCGAACACTGAAGCTTTCTTT	CASSSSRGAANTEAFF
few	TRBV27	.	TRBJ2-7	TGTGCCAGCACCAATCATCCCAACTACGAGCAGTACTTC	CASTNHPNYEQYF
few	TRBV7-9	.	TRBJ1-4	TGTGCCAGCAGCTTTAGGGAAGTCGCCAAGACTAATGAAAAACTGTTTTTT	CASSFREVAKTNEKLFF
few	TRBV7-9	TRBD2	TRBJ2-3	TGTGCCAGCAGCTTGTCCGCTAGCGGGGGGACAGATACGCAGTATTTT	CASSLSASGGTDTQYF
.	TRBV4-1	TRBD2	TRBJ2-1	TGCGCCAGCAGCTTACTAGCGGGGGAGTATTACAATGAGCAGTTCTTC	CASSLLAGEYYNEQFF
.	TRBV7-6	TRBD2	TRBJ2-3	TGTGCCAGCAGTCCCACCATGGGATGGGGGACTAGCGGTAGCACAGATACGCAGTATTTT	CASSPTMGWGTSGSTDTQYF
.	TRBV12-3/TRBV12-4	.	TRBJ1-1	TGTGCCAGCAGATTTACCCCTCAAAAGGGACGATACACTGAAGCTTTCTTT	CASRFTPQKGRYTEAFF
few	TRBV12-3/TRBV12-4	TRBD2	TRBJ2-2	TGTGCCAGCACCCGAACTGGGACTAAGAACACCGGGGAGCTGTTTTTT	CASTRTGTKNTGELFF
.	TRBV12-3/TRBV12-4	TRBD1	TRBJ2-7	TGTGCCAGCAGTTTTAGGGGGCCCAGATCCTACGAGCAGTACTTC	CASSFRGPRSYEQYF
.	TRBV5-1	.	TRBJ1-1	TGCGCCAGCAGCTTGGAATCGGTGCAGAGGGGGGCCACTGAAGCTTTCTTT	CASSLESVQRGATEAFF
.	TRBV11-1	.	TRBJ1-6	TGTGCCAGCAGCTTAGGTCGTGACGGAAGCTCCTATAATTCACCCCTCCACTTT	CASSLGRDGSSYNSPLHF
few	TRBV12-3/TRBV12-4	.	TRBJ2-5	TGTGCCAGCAGTTTTTCAAACCAAGAGACCCAGTACTTC	CASSFSNQETQYF
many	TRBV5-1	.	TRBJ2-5	TGCGCCAGCAGCTTGGTCGACGAGCAAGAGACCCAGTACTTC	CASSLVDEQETQYF
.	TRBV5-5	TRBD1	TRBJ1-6	TGTGCCAGCAGCCCCGGACAGGGAGTGTTCTCCCTCCACTTT	CASSPGQGVFSLHF